This TCR beta chain is drawn from a study of beta chain features in type 1 diabetes. Overall study results and limits: cDNA-based sequencing might over-represent cells highly expressing TCR. Across patients, naive, central memory and Treg TCRB repertoires exhibited apparently greater similarity than was observed across healthy donors. Shorter TCRB CDR3s, moderately but significantly so, marked every one of the four CD4+ subsets in Type 1 diabetes patients.

A word on this clone: Its antigen is undetermined.

Germline lookup yields CDR1 SGHTA and CDR2 FQGNSA. Trimming stripped 4 bases from V and 14 bases from J, with 9 bases between. The CDR3 sequence is 11 residues long. Isolated RNA was reverse transcribed in full, so expressed TCRB transcripts were sequenced. Here immunoSEQ multiplex PCR was the method, and the copy in TCRdb shows in-frame clones only, minus some. The sample consists of hundreds of thousands of clones, about a sixth of them appearing once. Material: naive CD4+ T cells from blood. The sequence came from a man in his late teens or twenties in good health. The chain uses TRBV7-2 and TRBJ1-6; D perhaps matches TRBD1 (6 bases). The DNA of the CDR3 is TGTGCCAGCAGCTCCCGGGACACCCTCCACTTT. This translates into CASSSRDTLHF.